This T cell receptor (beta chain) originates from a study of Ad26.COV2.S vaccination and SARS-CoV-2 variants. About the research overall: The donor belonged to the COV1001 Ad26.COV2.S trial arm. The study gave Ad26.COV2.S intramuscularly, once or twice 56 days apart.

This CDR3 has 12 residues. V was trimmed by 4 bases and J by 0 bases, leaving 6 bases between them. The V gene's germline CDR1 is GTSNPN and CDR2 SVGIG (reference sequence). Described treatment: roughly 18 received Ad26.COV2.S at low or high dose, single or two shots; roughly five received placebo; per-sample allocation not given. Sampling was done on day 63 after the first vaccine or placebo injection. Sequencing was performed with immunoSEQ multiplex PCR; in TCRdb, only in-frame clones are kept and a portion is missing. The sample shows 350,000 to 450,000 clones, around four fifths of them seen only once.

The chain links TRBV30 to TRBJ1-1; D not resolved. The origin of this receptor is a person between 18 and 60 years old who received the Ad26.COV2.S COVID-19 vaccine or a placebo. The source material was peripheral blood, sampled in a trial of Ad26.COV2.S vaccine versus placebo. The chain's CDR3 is CAWNGLNTEAFF. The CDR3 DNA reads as TGTGCCTGGAATGGGTTGAACACTGAAGCTTTCTTT.